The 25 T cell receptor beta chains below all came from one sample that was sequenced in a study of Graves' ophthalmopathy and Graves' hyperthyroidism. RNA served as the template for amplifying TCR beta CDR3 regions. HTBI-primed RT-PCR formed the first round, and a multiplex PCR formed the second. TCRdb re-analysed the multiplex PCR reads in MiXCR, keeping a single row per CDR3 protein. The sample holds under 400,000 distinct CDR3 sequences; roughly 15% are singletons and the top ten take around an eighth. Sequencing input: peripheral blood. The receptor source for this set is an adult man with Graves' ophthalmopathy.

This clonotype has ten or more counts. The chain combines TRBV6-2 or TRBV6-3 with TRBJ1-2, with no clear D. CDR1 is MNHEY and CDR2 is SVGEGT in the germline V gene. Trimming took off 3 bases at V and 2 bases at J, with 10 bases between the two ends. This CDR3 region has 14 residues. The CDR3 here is CASSYTYDNYGYTF. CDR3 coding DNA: TGTGCCAGCAGTTATACATACGACAACTATGGCTACACCTTC.

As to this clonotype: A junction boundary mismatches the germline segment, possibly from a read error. DNA for the CDR3: TGTGCCAGCACCTACGGGACAGGATATGAAGCCTTCTTT. Translated: CASTYGTGYEAFF. The chain has TRBV3-1 and TRBJ1-1; 8 bases line up with TRBD1. From germline, CDR1 is LGHDT and CDR2 YNNKEL (reference sequence). The CDR3 covers 13 residues.

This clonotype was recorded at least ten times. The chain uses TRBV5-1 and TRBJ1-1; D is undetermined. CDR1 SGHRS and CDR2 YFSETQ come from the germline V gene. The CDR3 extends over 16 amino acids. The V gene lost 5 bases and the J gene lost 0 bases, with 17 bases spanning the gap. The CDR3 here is CASSFEVKLMNTEAFF. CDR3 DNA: TGCGCCAGCAGTTTCGAGGTCAAACTTATGAACACTGAAGCTTTCTTT.

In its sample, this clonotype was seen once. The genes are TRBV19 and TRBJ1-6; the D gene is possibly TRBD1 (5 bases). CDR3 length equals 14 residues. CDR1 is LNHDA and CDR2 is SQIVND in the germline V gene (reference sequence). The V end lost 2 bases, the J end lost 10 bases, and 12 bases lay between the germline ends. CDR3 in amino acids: CASSIYRSNSPLHF. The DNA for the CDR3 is TGTGCCAGTAGTATATACAGGAGTAACTCACCCCTCCACTTT. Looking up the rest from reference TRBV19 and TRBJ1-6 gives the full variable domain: DGGITQSPKYLFRKEGQNVTLSCEQNLNHDAMYWYRQDPGQGLRLIYYSQIVNDFQKGDIAEGYSVSREKKESFPLTVTSAQKNPTAFYLCASSIYRSNSPLHFGNGTRLTVT.

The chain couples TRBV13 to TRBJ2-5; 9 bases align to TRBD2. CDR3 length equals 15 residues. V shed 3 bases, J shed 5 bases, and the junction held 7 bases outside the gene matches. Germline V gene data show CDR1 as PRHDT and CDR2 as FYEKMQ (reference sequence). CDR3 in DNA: TGTGCCAGCAGCTTTGTTGGCGGGAGGGTGGAGACCCAGTACTTC. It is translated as CASSFVGGRVETQYF.

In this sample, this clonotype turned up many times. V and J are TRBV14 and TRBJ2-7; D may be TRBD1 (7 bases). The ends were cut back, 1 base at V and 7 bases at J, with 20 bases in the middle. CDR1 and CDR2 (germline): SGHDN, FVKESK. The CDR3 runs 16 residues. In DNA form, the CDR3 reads TGTGCCAGCAGCCAAGGCCTGTGGAGGGGGCGAGGGGAGCAGTACTTC. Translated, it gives CASSQGLWRGRGEQYF. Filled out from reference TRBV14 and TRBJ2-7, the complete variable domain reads EAGVTQFPSHSVIEKGQTVTLRCDPISGHDNLYWYRRVMGKEIKFLLHFVKESKQDESGMPNNRFLAERTGGTYSTLKVQPAELEDSGVYFCASSQGLWRGRGEQYFGPGTRLTVT.

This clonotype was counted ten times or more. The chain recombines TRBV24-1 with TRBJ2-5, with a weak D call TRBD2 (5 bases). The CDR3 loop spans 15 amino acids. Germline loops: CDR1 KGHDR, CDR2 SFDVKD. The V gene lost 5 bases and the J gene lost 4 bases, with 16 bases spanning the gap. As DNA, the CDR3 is TGTGCCACCAGTGCTACTAGAGGGTATGGAGAGACCCAGTACTTC. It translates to CATSATRGYGETQYF.

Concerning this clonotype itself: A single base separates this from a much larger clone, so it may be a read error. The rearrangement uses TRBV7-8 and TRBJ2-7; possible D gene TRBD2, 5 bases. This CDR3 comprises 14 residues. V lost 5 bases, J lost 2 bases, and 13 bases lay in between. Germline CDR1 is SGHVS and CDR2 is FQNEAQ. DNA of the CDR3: TGTGCCAGCAGCCCGACTACATCCACCTACGAGCAGTACTTC. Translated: CASSPTTSTYEQYF.

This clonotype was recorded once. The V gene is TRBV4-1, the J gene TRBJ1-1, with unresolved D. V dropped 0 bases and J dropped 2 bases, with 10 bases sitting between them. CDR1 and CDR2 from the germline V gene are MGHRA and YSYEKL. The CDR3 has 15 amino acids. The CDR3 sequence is CASSQEVISNTEAFF. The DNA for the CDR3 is TGCGCCAGCAGCCAAGAAGTTATCAGTAACACTGAAGCTTTCTTT.

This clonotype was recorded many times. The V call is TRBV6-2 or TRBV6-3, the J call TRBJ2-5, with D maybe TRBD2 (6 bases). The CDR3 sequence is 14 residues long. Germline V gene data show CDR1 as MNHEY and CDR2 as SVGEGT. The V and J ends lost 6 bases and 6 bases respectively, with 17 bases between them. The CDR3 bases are TGTGCCAGCAGCCGAGGGGACTCCCGAAAGACCCAGTACTTC. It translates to CASSRGDSRKTQYF.

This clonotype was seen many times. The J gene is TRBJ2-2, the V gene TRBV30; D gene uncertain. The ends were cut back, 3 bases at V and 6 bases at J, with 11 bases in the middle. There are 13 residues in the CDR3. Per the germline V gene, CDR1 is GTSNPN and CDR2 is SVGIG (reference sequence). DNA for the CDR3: TGTGCCTGGAGGAGGCAGGTTGCCGGGGAGCTGTTTTTT. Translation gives CAWRRQVAGELFF.

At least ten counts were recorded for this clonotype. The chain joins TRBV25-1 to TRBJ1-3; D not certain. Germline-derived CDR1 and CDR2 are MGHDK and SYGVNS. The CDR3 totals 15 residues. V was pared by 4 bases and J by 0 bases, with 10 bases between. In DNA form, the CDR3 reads TGTGCCAGCAGTGGTCAAAGCTACTCTGGAAACACCATATATTTT. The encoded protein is CASSGQSYSGNTIYF.

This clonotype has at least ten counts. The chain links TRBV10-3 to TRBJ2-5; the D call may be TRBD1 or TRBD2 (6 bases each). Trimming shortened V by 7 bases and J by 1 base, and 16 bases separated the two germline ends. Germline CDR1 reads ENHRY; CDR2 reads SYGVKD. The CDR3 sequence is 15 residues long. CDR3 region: CAITRGAGPQETQYF. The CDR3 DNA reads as TGTGCCATCACAAGGGGGGCAGGGCCCCAAGAGACCCAGTACTTC.

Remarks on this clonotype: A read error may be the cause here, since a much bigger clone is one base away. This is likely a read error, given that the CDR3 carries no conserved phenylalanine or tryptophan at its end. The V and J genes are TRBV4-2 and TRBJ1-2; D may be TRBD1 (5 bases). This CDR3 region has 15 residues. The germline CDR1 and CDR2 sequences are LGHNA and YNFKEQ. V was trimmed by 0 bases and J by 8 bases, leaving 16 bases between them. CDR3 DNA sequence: TGTGCCAGCAGCCAAGATGGAGGGCAGGGAACCGGCTACACCGTC. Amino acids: CASSQDGGQGTGYTV.

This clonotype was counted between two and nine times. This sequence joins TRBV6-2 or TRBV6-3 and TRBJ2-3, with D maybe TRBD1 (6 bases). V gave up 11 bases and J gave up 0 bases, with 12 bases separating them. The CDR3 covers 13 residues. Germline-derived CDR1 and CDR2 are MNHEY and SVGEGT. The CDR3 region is CALRGSSTDTQYF. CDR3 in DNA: TGTGCCCTCAGGGGTTCCAGCACAGATACGCAGTATTTT.

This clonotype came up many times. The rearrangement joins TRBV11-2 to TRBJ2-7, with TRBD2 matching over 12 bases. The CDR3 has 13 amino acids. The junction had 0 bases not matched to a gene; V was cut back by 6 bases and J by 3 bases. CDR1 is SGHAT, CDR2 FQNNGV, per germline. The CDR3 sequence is CASRTSGSYEQYF. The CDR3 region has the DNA TGTGCCAGCAGGACTAGCGGGAGCTACGAGCAGTACTTC.

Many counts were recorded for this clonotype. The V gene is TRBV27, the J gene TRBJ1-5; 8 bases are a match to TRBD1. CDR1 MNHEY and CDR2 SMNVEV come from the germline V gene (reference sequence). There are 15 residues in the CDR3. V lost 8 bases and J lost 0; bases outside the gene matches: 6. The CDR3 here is CASSGGPNSNQPQHF. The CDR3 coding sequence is TGTGCCAGCTCAGGGGGCCCGAATAGCAATCAGCCCCAGCATTTT.

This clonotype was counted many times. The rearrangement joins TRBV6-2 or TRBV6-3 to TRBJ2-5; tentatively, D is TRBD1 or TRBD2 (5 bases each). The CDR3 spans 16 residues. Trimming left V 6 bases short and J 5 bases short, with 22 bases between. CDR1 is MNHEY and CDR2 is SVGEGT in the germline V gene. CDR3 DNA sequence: TGTGCCAGCAGCCGAGCGGCGGGCAGGGTAATCGAGACCCAGTACTTC. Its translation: CASSRAAGRVIETQYF.

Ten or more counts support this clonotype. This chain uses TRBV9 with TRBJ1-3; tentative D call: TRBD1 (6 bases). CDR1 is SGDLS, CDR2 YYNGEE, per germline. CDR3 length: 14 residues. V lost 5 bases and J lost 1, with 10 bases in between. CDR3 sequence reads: CASSDDRSGNTIYF. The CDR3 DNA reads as TGTGCCAGCAGTGATGACAGGTCTGGAAACACCATATATTTT.

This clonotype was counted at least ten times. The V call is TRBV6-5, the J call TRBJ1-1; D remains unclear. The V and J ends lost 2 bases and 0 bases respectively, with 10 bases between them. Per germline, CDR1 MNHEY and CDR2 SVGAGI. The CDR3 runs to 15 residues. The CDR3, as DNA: TGTGCCAGCAGTTACGTGAGAAAAATGAACACTGAAGCTTTCTTT. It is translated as CASSYVRKMNTEAFF.

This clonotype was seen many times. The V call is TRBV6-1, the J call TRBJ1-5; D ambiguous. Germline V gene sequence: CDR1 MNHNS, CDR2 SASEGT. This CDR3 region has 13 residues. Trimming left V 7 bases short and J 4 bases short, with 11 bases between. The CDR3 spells CASTVDWNQPQHF. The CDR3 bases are TGTGCCAGCACCGTAGATTGGAATCAGCCCCAGCATTTT.

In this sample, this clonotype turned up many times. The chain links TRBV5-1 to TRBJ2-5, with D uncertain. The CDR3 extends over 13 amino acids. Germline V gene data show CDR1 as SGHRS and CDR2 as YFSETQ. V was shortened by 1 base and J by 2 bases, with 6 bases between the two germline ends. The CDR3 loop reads CASSLSQQETQYF. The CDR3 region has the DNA TGCGCCAGCAGCTTGTCACAGCAAGAGACCCAGTACTTC.

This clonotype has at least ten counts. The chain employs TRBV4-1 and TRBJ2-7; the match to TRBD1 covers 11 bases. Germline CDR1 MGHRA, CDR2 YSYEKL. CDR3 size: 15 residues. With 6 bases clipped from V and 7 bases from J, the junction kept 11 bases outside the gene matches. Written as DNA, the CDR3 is TGCGCCAGCAGACCCACCGGGACAGGGGGTTGGGAGCAGTACTTC. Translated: CASRPTGTGGWEQYF.

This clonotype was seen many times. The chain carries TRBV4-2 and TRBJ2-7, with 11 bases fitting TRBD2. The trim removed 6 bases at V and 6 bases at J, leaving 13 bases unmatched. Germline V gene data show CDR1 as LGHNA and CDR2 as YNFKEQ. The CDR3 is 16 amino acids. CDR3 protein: CASRPRLAGNYREQYF. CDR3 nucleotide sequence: TGTGCCAGCAGACCTCGACTAGCGGGAAATTACCGCGAGCAGTACTTC.

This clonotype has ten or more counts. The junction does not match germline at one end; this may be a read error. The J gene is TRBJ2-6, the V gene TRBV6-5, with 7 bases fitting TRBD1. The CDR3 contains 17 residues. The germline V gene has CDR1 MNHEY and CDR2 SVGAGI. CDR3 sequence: CAGSADRVYSGANVLTF. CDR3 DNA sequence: TGTGCCGGCAGCGCTGACAGGGTATACTCTGGGGCCAACGTCCTGACTTTC.